The 17 T cell receptor beta chains presented below share a single source sample, sequenced in a study of blood T cell repertoires in COVID-19. The assay was immunoSEQ multiplex PCR, and TCRdb's table has in-frame clones only and misses some. Among around 100,000 clones listed, approximately 86% were seen once. Sequencing was done on a sample of peripheral blood. The receptors originated from a human donor in a cohort sampled during active COVID-19.

V gene TRBV28 combines with J gene TRBJ2-3, with TRBD1 matching 9 bases. This CDR3 is built from 17 residues. V dropped 10 bases and J dropped 0; count of bases not matched to a gene: 14. CDR1 is MDHEN, CDR2 SYDVKM, per germline. The chain's CDR3 is CAIHLRTGVGSTDTQYF. CDR3 DNA: TGTGCCATACACCTCAGGACAGGGGTGGGTAGCACAGATACGCAGTATTTT.

The chain links TRBV29-1 to TRBJ1-1; 9 positions agree with TRBD1. This CDR3 is 14 amino acids long. The germline V gene has CDR1 SQVTM and CDR2 ANQGSEA. V was clipped by 6 bases and J by 6 bases; unmatched bases: 11. CDR3 region: CSVAGTGLGAEAFF. The CDR3, as DNA: TGCAGCGTCGCCGGGACAGGGTTGGGGGCTGAAGCTTTCTTT.

The V gene is TRBV27, the J gene TRBJ1-4; no clear D. The V and J ends lost 3 bases and 4 bases respectively, with 12 bases between them. CDR1 is MNHEY and CDR2 is SMNVEV in the germline V gene (reference sequence). The CDR3 loop spans 15 amino acids. The CDR3 bases are TGTGCCAGCAGTTTCGAAGGGCGGGATAATGAAAAACTGTTTTTT. This translates into CASSFEGRDNEKLFF.

J is TRBJ2-6 and V is TRBV9; a weak D match, TRBD2 (6 bases). The CDR3 sequence is 16 residues long. V dropped 5 bases and J dropped 3 bases, with 15 bases sitting between them. CDR1 SGDLS and CDR2 YYNGEE come from the germline V gene. The CDR3 nucleotides read TGTGCCAGCAGGGGGGGAGGCTCCAGTGGGGCCAACGTCCTGACTTTC. Encoded protein: CASRGGGSSGANVLTF.

The gene calls are TRBV5-1 and TRBJ1-1; D is possibly TRBD1 (6 bases). Germline V gives CDR1 SGHRS, CDR2 YFSETQ. Deletions cut 2 bases from V and 4 bases from J, with 12 bases between. The CDR3 contains 14 residues. CDR3 in amino acids: CASSLQGGPTEAFF. In DNA form, the CDR3 reads TGCGCCAGCAGCTTACAGGGTGGACCCACTGAAGCTTTCTTT.

J is TRBJ2-1 and V is TRBV11-2; 9 bases are a match to TRBD1. Germline V gives CDR1 SGHAT, CDR2 FQNNGV. Unmatched junction bases numbered 8, after V lost 4 bases and J lost 7 bases. The CDR3 spans 15 residues. The CDR3 sequence: CASSSGQGEGNEQFF. The CDR3 region has the DNA TGTGCCAGCAGCTCGGGACAGGGTGAGGGTAATGAGCAGTTCTTC. Together with reference TRBV11-2 and TRBJ2-1, the CDR3 gives the full variable domain: EAGVAQSPRYKIIEKRQSVAFWCNPISGHATLYWYQQILGQGPKLLIQFQNNGVVDDSQLPKDRFSAERLKGVDSTLKIQPAKLEDSAVYLCASSSGQGEGNEQFFGPGTRLTVL.

The DNA of the CDR3 is TGTGCCAGCAGCTTGGCAGCAGGGGGACCCACAGATACGCAGTATTTT. Protein product: CASSLAAGGPTDTQYF. The chain uses TRBV5-5 and TRBJ2-3, with TRBD1 matching over 7 bases. CDR3 length: 16 residues. The germline V gene has CDR1 SGHKS and CDR2 YYEKEE (reference sequence). The V segment lost 0 bases and the J segment 2 bases; nucleotides outside the gene matches: 6.

Only one count was recorded for this clone. The chain combines TRBV24-1 with TRBJ1-5; D is undetermined. Trimming removed 2 bases at V and 5 bases at J, with 3 bases between. The CDR3 sequence is 12 residues long. The germline gives CDR1 KGHDR, CDR2 SFDVKD. The CDR3 loop reads CATSDSDQPQHF. The CDR3 DNA is TGTGCCACCAGTGATTCCGATCAGCCCCAGCATTTT.

Remarks on this clone: Its ends do not fully match the called genes, so a read error is possible. This rearrangement joins TRBV3-1 (or the pseudogene TRBV3-2) to TRBJ2-7; the match to TRBD1 covers 8 bases. The CDR3 sequence is 12 residues long. The V gene's germline CDR1 is LGHDT and CDR2 YNNKEL (reference sequence). The CDR3 DNA follows: TGTGCCAGCGGGACAGGCTCCAACGAGCAGTACTTC. It specifies CASGTGSNEQYF.

This clone has a single count. This chain uses TRBV7-8 with TRBJ2-3; TRBD2 agrees at 7 bases. The CDR3 contains 16 residues. Per the germline V gene, CDR1 is SGHVS and CDR2 is FQNEAQ. V gave up 2 bases and J gave up 2 bases; unmatched junction bases: 7. CDR3 sequence: CASSLRAGPDTDTQYF. As DNA, the CDR3 is TGTGCCAGCAGCTTAAGAGCGGGACCTGACACAGATACGCAGTATTTT.

The chain carries TRBV27 and TRBJ1-1; the D gene is possibly TRBD1 (5 bases). Germline V gene data show CDR1 as MNHEY and CDR2 as SMNVEV (reference sequence). The CDR3 runs 13 residues. The V gene lost 9 bases and the J gene lost 5 bases, with 16 bases spanning the gap. The CDR3 protein is CASGGGVRTEAFF. CDR3 nucleotides: TGTGCCAGTGGGGGGGGAGTGAGAACTGAAGCTTTCTTT.

The chain has TRBV28 and TRBJ1-5; 8 nucleotides match TRBD1. Trimming took 3 bases from V and 0 from J; bases not matched to a gene: 4. CDR1 is MDHEN and CDR2 is SYDVKM in the germline V gene. CDR3 size: 16 residues. In nucleotides, the CDR3 is TGTGCCAGCAGTTTCCGGACAGGGCTTAGCAATCAGCCCCAGCATTTT. Its protein is CASSFRTGLSNQPQHF.

This chain connects TRBV10-3 to TRBJ2-3; TRBD2 matches at 14 bases. CDR3 length: 17 residues. Looked up from germline, CDR1 is ENHRY and CDR2 is SYGVKD. After removal of 4 bases from V and 5 bases from J, the junction contained 8 bases not matched to a gene. The CDR3 region has the DNA TGTGCCATCAGTGCAAGGGGACTAGCGGGAGATCAAGATACGCAGTATTTT. This gives the protein CAISARGLAGDQDTQYF.

This clone came up once. DNA for the CDR3: TGCGCCAGCAGCTCACCTGGCATCACCCGGGGTCCGGAGCAGTACTTC. Its translation: CASSSPGITRGPEQYF. The chain recombines TRBV5-1 with TRBJ2-7, with D maybe TRBD2 (5 bases). This CDR3 contains 16 residues. Trimming pared 3 bases from V and 7 bases from J, leaving 23 bases between. Germline loops: CDR1 SGHRS, CDR2 YFSETQ.

The chain uses TRBV7-6 and TRBJ2-2; D uncertain. V was clipped by 0 bases and J by 0 bases, with 11 bases between them. CDR3 size: 17 residues. Germline V gene data show CDR1 as SGHVS and CDR2 as FNYEAQ. The CDR3 bases are TGTGCCAGCAGCTTAGCGCACGGTCCCACGAACACCGGGGAGCTGTTTTTT. It codes for CASSLAHGPTNTGELFF.

The CDR3 DNA follows: TGCAGTGCTAGTCGTCCCGGGGACTACACCTACGAGCAGTACTTC. Translation gives CSASRPGDYTYEQYF. V is TRBV20-1 and J is TRBJ2-7; 7 bases line up with TRBD2. The CDR3 consists of 15 residues. V was pared by 3 bases and J by 2 bases, with 10 bases of the junction left unmatched. The germline gives CDR1 DFQATT, CDR2 SNEGSKA (reference sequence).

This clone occurred once. The V and J genes are TRBV28 and TRBJ2-1, with D uncertain. The CDR3 has 13 residues. In germline, CDR1 is MDHEN, CDR2 SYDVKM. V lost 6 bases, J lost 6 bases, and 12 bases lay in between. Here the CDR3 DNA reads TGTGCCAGCAGCAATCCCCCGAGCAATGAGCAGTTCTTC. Amino acid sequence: CASSNPPSNEQFF.